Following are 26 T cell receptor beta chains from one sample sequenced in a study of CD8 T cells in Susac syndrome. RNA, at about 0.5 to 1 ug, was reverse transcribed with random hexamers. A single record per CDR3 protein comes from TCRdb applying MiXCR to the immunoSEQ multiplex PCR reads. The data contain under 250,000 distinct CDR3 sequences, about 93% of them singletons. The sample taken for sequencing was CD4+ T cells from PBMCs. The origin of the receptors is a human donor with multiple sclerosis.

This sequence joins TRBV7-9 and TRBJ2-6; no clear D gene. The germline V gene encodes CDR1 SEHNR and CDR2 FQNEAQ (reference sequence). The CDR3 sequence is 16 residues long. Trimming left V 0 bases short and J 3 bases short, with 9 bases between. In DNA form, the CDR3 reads TGTGCCAGCAGCTTAGCGGGTGGTCTTGGGGCCAACGTCCTGACTTTC. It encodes CASSLAGGLGANVLTF.

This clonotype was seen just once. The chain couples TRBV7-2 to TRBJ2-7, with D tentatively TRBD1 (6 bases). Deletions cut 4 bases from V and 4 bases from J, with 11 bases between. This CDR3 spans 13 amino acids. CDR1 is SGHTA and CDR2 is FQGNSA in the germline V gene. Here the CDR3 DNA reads TGTGCCAGCAGCTCGTCGACAGGTTACGAGCAGTACTTC. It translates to CASSSSTGYEQYF.

CDR3 in DNA: TGTGCCAGCTTTCTAGCGGGGGGGCCCACCGGGGAGCTGTTTTTT. It encodes CASFLAGGPTGELFF. The chain has TRBV7-3 and TRBJ2-2; 12 bases line up with TRBD2. Germline lookup yields CDR1 SGHTA and CDR2 FQGTGA. This CDR3 has 15 amino acids. Trimming at V came to 8 bases and at J to 4 bases, leaving 5 bases not matched to a gene.

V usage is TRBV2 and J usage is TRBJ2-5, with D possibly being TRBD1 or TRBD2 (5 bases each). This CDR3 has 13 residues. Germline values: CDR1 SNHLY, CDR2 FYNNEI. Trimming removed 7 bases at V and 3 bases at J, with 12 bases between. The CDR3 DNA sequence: TGTGCCAGCAATCGGGGCGGAGAAGAGACCCAGTACTTC. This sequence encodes CASNRGGEETQYF.

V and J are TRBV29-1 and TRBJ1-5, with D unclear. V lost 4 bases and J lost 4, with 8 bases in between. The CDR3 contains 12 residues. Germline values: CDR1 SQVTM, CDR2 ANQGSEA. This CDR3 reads CSVGSGNQPQHF. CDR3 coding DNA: TGCAGCGTTGGTTCGGGAAATCAGCCCCAGCATTTT.

CDR3 residues: CASSYAVRDAEAFF. The CDR3 DNA follows: TGTGCCAGCAGCTACGCCGTAAGAGACGCTGAAGCTTTCTTT. The gene calls are TRBV6-6 and TRBJ1-1; D unresolved. Germline CDR1 is MNHNY and CDR2 is SVGAGI (reference sequence). V was shortened by 6 bases and J by 6 bases, with 17 bases between the two germline ends. This CDR3 comprises 14 residues.

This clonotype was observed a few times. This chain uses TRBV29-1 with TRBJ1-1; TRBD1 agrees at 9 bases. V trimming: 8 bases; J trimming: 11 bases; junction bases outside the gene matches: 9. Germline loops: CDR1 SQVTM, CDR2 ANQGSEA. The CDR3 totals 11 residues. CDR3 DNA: TGCAGCACCGACAGGGGGTCCGGTGCTTTCTTT. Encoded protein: CSTDRGSGAFF.

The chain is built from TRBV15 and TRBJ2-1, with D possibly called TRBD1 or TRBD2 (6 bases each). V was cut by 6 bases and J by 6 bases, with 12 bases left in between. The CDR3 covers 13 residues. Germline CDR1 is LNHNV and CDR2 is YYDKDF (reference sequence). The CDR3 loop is CATSAGGGNEQFF. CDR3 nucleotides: TGTGCCACCAGTGCCGGAGGGGGCAATGAGCAGTTCTTC.

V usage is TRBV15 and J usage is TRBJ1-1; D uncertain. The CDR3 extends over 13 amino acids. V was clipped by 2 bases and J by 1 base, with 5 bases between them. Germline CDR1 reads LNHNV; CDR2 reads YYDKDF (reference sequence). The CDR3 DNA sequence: TGTGCCACCAGCAGAATACAGAACACTGAAGCTTTCTTT. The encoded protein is CATSRIQNTEAFF.

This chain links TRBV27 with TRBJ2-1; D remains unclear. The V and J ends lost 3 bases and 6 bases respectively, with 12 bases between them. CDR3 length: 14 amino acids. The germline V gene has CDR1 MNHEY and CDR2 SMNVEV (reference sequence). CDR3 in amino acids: CASSFNPTTNEQFF. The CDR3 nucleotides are TGTGCCAGCAGTTTTAACCCGACGACCAATGAGCAGTTCTTC.

This CDR3 reads CASSSVAGAGGYTF. CDR3 coding DNA: TGTGCCAGCAGTTCCGTAGCGGGGGCGGGCGGCTACACCTTC. The V call is TRBV27, the J call TRBJ1-2; a weak D match, TRBD1 (6 bases). V lost 4 bases and J lost 8, with 17 bases in between. Germline V gene data show CDR1 as MNHEY and CDR2 as SMNVEV (reference sequence). The CDR3 extends over 14 amino acids.

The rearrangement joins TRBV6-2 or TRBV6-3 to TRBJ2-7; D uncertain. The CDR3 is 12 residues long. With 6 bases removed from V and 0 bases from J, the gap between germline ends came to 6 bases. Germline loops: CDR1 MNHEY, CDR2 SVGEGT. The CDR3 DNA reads TGTGCCAGCAGCTGGGACTCCTACGAGCAGTACGTC. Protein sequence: CASSWDSYEQYV.

CDR3 sequence (DNA): TGCAGTGCCCTTAGCCCGACAGGGGATCTGTCTGGGGCCAACGTCCTGACTTTC. Residues: CSALSPTGDLSGANVLTF. This chain connects TRBV20-1 to TRBJ2-6; 8 nucleotides agree with TRBD1. The CDR3 length is 18 residues. Trimming cost V 6 bases and J 1 base; bases outside gene matches: 14. Per the germline V gene, CDR1 is DFQATT and CDR2 is SNEGSKA (reference sequence).

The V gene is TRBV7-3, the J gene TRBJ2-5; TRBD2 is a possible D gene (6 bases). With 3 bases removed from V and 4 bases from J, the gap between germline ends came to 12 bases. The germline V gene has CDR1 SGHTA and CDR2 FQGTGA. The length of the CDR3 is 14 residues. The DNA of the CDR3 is TGTGCCAGCAGCTTGCCGGGACTGGGAGAGACCCAGTACTTC. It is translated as CASSLPGLGETQYF.

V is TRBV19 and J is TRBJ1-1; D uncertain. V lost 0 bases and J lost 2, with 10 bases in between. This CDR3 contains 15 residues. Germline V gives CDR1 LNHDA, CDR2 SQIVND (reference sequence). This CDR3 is CASSIDRSSNTEAFF. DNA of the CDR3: TGTGCCAGTAGTATAGATAGATCTTCTAACACTGAAGCTTTCTTT.

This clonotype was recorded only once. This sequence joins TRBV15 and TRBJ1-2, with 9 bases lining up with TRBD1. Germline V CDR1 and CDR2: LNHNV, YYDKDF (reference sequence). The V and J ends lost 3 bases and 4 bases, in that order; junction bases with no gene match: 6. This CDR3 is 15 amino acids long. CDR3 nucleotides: TGTGCCACCAGCAGGGGACAGGGAGTCATCTATGGCTACACCTTC. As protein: CATSRGQGVIYGYTF.

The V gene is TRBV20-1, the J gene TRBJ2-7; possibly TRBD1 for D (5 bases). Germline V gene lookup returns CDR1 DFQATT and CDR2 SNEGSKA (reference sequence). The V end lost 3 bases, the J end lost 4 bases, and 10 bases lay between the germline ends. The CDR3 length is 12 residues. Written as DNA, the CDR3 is TGCAGTGCTAGTAGCAGGGCTTACGAGCAGTACTTC. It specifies CSASSRAYEQYF.

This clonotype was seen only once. CDR3 residues: CASSPSGIYEQYV. DNA of the CDR3: TGTGCCAGCAGCCCCTCGGGAATCTACGAGCAGTACGTC. This chain uses TRBV7-9 with TRBJ2-7; D may be TRBD2 (5 bases). CDR1 is SEHNR and CDR2 is FQNEAQ in the germline V gene (reference sequence). There are 13 residues in the CDR3. The germline V and J ends were trimmed by 5 bases and 3 bases, with 11 bases remaining between them.

The CDR3 sequence is CASSYSRGGSLYEQYF. DNA of the CDR3: TGTGCCAGCAGTTACTCGAGGGGGGGGTCTCTGTACGAGCAGTACTTC. The V and J genes are TRBV6-5 and TRBJ2-7; D possibly corresponds to TRBD2 (7 bases). Looked up from germline, CDR1 is MNHEY and CDR2 is SVGAGI. Trimming stripped 0 bases from V and 4 bases from J, with 16 bases between. The CDR3 totals 16 residues.

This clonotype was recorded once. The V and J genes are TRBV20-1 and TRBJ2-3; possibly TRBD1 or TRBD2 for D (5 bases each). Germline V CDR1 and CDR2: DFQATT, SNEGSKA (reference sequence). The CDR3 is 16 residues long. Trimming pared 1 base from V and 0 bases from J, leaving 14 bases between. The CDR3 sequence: CSARGGGALSTDTQYF. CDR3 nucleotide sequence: TGCAGTGCTAGAGGTGGGGGAGCGCTAAGCACAGATACGCAGTATTTT.

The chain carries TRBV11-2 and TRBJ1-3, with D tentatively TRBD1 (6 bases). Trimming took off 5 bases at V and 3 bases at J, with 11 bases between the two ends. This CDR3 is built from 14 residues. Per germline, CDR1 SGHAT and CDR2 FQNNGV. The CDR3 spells CASSIGQFGNTIYF. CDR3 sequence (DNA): TGTGCCAGCAGCATAGGACAGTTTGGAAACACCATATATTTT. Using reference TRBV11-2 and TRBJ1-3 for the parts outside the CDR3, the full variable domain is EAGVAQSPRYKIIEKRQSVAFWCNPISGHATLYWYQQILGQGPKLLIQFQNNGVVDDSQLPKDRFSAERLKGVDSTLKIQPAKLEDSAVYLCASSIGQFGNTIYFGEGSWLTVV.

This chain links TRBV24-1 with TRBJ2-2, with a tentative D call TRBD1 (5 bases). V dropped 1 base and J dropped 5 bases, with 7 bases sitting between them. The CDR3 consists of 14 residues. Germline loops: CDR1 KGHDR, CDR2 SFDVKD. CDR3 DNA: TGTGCCACCAGTGATTTAGGGGAAACCGGGGAGCTGTTTTTT. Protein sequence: CATSDLGETGELFF.

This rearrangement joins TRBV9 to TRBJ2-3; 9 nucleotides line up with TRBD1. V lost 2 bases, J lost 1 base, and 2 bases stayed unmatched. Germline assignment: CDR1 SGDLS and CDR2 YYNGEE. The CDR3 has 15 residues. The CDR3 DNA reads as TGTGCCAGCAGCGTCACAGGGGGCCGCACAGATACGCAGTATTTT. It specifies CASSVTGGRTDTQYF.

CDR3 in amino acids: CASSHFSGDLGTEAFF. The CDR3 DNA follows: TGCGCCAGCAGCCACTTCTCAGGGGATCTCGGCACTGAAGCTTTCTTT. V and J are TRBV5-1 and TRBJ1-1; weak D call: TRBD1 (6 bases). V shed 4 bases and J shed 4 bases, with 20 bases lying between them. Germline values: CDR1 SGHRS, CDR2 YFSETQ. The CDR3 covers 16 residues.

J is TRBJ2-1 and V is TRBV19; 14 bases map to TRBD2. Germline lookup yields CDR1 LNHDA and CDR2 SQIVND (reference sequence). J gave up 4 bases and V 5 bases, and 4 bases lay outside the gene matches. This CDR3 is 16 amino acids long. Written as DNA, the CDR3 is TGTGCCAGTAGTCCCCGGACTAGCGGGGGGTACAATGAGCAGTTCTTC. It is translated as CASSPRTSGGYNEQFF. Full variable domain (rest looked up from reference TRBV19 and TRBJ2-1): DGGITQSPKYLFRKEGQNVTLSCEQNLNHDAMYWYRQDPGQGLRLIYYSQIVNDFQKGDIAEGYSVSREKKESFPLTVTSAQKNPTAFYLCASSPRTSGGYNEQFFGPGTRLTVL.

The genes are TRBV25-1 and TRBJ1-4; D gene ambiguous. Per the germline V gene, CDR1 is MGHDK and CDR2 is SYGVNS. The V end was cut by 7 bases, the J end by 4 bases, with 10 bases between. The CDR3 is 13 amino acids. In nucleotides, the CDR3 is TGTGCCAGCACCACGCCGGGTAATGAAAAACTGTTTTTT. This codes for CASTTPGNEKLFF.